This T cell receptor (beta chain) stems from a study of T-cell reconstitution after alpha-beta-depleted transplantation in children (dated by TCRdb to 2016 to 2018). General notes on the study: Using TCR repertoire profiling, the study followed T-cell immune reconstitution in a quantitative way in children after TCRalphabeta/CD19-depleted allogeneic hematopoietic cell transplantation. Broader findings and caveats from the paper: The high TCRbeta diversity at day 60 in some patients was ascribed to recipient T cells and intrathymic progenitors that had survived conditioning. The apparently early recovery of alphabetaT-cell counts about two months after transplant reportedly depended on only several hundred rapidly expanded clones that came from non-depleted graft cells. The frequencies of hyperexpanded clones fell over the following months, and after one year, T-cell counts and TCRbeta diversity were mostly attributed to newly produced T cells.

The treatment or condition label of this sample denotes: allogeneic hematopoietic cell transplantation with graft depleted of TCRalphabeta T cells and CD19 B cells. TCRalphabeta/CD19-depleted allogeneic hematopoietic cell grafts were given to the transplant recipients, all of whom were children. The library was generated by PCR. The instrument was an Illumina HiSeq 2500. TCR library preparation used molecular barcoding, with unique molecular identifiers applied to normalize quantification of the TCRbeta repertoire. The public reads were run again by TCRdb, first through fastp at Q25 and then through MiXCR, and only productive beta chains were kept. Rows with a matching CDR3 protein are joined into one entry that keeps the most common DNA and genes. Across this sample there are about 130,000 distinct CDR3 sequences, with approximately 8.7% seen only once. About 24% of the sample is in the top ten clones.

This clonotype has only a few counts. No antigen is known for it. It has no much larger one-base neighbor in the sample; base qualities were not kept. The germline V end is reduced by 2 bases and the J end by 2 bases; junction bases left unmatched: 8. Taken from the germline V gene, the CDR1 and CDR2 loops are SGHRS and YFSETQ. The CDR3, from cysteine to phenylalanine, totals 17 residues. The only DNA kept is the CDR3, 51 bases in frame from the first base. This TCR was recovered from a girl younger than two who had a stem cell transplant for combined immunodeficiency, so the T cells may come from the graft donor. Sequencing was performed on PBMCs, mostly from graft donor cells, taken 180 days after TCRalphabeta/CD19-depleted stem cell transplant. Rearrangement joined TRBV5-1 to TRBJ2-7; 12 junctional bases match TRBD2. The nucleotide sequence is given as TGCGCCAGCAGCTTCCGCTTTTCTAGCGGGGGGGCCTACGAGCAGTACTTC. Its amino acids are CASSFRFSSGGAYEQYF.